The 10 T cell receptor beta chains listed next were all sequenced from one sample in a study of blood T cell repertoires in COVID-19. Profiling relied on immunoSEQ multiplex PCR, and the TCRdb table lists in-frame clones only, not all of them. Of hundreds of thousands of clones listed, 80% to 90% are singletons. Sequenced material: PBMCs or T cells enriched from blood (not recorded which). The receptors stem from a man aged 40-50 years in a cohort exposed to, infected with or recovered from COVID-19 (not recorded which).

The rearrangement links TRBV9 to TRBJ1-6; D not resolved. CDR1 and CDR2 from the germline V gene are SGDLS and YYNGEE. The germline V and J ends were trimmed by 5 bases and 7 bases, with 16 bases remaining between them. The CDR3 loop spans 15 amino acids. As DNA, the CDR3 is TGTGCCAGCAGTGCCCAGTTGGCGGAGAATTCACCCCTCCACTTT. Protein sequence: CASSAQLAENSPLHF.

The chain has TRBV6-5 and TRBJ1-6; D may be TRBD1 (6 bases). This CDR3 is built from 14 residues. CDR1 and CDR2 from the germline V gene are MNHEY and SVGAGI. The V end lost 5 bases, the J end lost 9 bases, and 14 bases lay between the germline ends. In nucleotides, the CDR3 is TGTGCCAGCAGTAGGGGAGGGGGGACTTCACCCCTCCACTTT. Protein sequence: CASSRGGGTSPLHF.

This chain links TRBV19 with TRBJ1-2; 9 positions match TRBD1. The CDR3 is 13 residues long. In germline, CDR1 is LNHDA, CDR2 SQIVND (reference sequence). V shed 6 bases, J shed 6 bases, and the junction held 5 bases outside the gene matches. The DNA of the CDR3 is TGTGCCAGTAGGGGGACAGGGATTAATGGCTACACCTTC. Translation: CASRGTGINGYTF.

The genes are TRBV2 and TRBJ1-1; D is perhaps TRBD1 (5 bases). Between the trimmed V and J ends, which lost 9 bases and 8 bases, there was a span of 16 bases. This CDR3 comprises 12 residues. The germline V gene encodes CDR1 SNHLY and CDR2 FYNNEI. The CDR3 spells CASAGGTREAFF. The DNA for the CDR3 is TGTGCCAGTGCCGGCGGGACCAGGGAAGCTTTCTTT. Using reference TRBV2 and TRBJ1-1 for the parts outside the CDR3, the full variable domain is EPEVTQTPSHQVTQMGQEVILRCVPISNHLYFYWYRQILGQKVEFLVSFYNNEISEKSEIFDDQFSVERPDGSNFTLKIRSTKLEDSAMYFCASAGGTREAFFGQGTRLTVV.

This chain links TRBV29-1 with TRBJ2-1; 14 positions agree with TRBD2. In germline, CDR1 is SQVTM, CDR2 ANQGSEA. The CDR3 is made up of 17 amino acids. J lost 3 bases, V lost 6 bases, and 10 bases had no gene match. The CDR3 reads CSVQGGLAGVVYNEQFF. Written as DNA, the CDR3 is TGCAGCGTCCAAGGGGGACTAGCGGGAGTAGTCTACAATGAGCAGTTCTTC.

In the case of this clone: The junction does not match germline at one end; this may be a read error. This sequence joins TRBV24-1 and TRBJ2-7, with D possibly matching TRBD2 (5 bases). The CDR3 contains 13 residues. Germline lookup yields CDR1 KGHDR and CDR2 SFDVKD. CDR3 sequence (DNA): TGTGCCACCAGTGACCCCCTGGCCGAGCGACTACACTTC. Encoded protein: CATSDPLAERLHF.

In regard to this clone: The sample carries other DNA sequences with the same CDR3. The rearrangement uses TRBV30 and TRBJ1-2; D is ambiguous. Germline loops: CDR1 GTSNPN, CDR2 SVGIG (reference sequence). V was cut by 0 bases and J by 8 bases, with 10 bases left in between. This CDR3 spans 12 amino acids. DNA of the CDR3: TGTGCCTGGAGTGTACGAGGGAGCGGCTACACCTTC. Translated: CAWSVRGSGYTF. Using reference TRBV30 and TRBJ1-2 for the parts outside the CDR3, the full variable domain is SQTIHQWPATLVQPVGSPLSLECTVEGTSNPNLYWYRQAAGRGLQLLFYSVGIGQISSEVPQNLSASRPQDRQFILSSKKLLLSDSGFYLCAWSVRGSGYTFGSGTRLTVV.

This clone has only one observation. This chain's CDR3 is CASSDQTGQGREKLFF. The CDR3 nucleotides are TGCGCCAGCAGCGATCAAACGGGACAGGGTCGGGAAAAACTGTTTTTT. V usage is TRBV10-1 and J usage is TRBJ1-4, with 9 bases fitting TRBD1. The CDR3 consists of 16 residues. V lost 6 bases and J lost 8; bases outside the gene matches: 13. CDR1 and CDR2 (germline): WNHNN, SYGVQD (reference sequence).

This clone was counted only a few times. CDR3 region: CASSGPGGGTDTQYF. The CDR3 DNA is TGTGCCAGCAGTGGCCCGGGAGGGGGGACAGATACGCAGTATTTT. V usage is TRBV2 and J usage is TRBJ2-3; 8 bases align to TRBD2. V shed 4 bases and J 3 bases; nucleotides not matched to a gene: 6. Germline CDR1 SNHLY, CDR2 FYNNEI. The CDR3 runs 15 residues.

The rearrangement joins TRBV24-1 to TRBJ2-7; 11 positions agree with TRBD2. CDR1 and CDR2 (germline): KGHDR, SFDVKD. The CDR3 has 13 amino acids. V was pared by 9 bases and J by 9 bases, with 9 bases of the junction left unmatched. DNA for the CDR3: TGTGCCACCGGGCTAGCGGGAGGAAATAGGCAGTACTTC. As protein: CATGLAGGNRQYF.